This T cell receptor (beta chain) was obtained from a study of memory CD4+ T cells and cytomegalovirus serostatus. The sort gate was single viable CD3+CD4+CD8-CD45RO+ cells for memory CD4+ T cells. The protocol was immunoSEQ multiplex PCR, while the TCRdb copy is restricted to in-frame clones and leaves out a portion. The sample records 45,000 to 70,000 clones, approximately 86% being singletons. V dropped 5 bases and J dropped 4 bases, with 9 bases sitting between them. CDR1 and CDR2 (germline): SNHLY, FYNNEI. The length of the CDR3 is 13 residues. Input material: memory CD4+ T cells from blood. The TCR originated in an adult in good health and CMV-seronegative. Some clones in this sample may be carry-over from other donors' samples. The chain has TRBV2 and TRBJ1-3; D is undetermined. Here the CDR3 DNA reads TGTGCCAGCAGTTTCGACCTCGGAAACACCATATATTTT. Translated, it gives CASSFDLGNTIYF.